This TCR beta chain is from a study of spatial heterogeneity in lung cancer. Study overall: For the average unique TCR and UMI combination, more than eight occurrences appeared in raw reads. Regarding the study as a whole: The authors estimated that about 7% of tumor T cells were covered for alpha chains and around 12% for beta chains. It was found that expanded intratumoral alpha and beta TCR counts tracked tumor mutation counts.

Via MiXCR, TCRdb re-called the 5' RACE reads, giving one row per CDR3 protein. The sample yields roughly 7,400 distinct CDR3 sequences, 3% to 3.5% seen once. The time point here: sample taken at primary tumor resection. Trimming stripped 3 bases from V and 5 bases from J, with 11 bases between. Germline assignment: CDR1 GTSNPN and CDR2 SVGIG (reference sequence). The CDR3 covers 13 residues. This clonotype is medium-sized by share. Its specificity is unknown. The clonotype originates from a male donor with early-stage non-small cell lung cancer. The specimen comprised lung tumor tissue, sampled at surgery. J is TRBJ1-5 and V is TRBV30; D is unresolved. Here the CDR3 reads CAWSLVGDQPQHF. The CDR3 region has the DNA TGTGCCTGGAGCCTCGTCGGGGATCAGCCCCAGCATTTT.